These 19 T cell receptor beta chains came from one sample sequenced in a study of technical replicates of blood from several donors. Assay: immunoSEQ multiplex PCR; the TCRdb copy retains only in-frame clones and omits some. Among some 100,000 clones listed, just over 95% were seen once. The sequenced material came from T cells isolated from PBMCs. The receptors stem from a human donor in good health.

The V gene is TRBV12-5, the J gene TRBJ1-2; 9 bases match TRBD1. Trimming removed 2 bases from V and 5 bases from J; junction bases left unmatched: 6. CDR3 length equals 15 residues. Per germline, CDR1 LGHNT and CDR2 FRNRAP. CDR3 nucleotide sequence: TGTGCTAGTGGTTTGATACAGGGGGCAGGGTATGGCTACACCTTC. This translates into CASGLIQGAGYGYTF.

DNA for the CDR3: TGTGCCAGCAGTTTTCTTACAGGACCGAACACTGAAGCTTTCTTT. Translated, it gives CASSFLTGPNTEAFF. The chain couples TRBV6-1 to TRBJ1-1, with D maybe TRBD1 (5 bases). This CDR3 is built from 15 residues. V was cut by 5 bases and J by 1 base, with 14 bases left in between. Germline CDR1 is MNHNS and CDR2 is SASEGT.

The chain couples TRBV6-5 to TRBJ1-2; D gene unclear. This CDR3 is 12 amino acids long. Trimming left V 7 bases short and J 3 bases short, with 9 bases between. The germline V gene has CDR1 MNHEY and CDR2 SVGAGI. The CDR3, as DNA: TGTGCCAGCAAAGTGGCAGACTATGGCTACACCTTC. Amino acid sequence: CASKVADYGYTF.

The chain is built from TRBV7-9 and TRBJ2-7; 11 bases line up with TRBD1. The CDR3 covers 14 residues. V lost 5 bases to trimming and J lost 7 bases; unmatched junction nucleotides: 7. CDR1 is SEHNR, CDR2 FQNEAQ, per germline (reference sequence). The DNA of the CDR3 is TGTGCCAGCAGCGCAGGACAGGGGGCGAAAGAGCAGTACTTC. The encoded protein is CASSAGQGAKEQYF. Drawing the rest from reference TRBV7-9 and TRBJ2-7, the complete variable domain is DTGVSQNPRHKITKRGQNVTFRCDPISEHNRLYWYRQTLGQGPEFLTYFQNEAQLEKSRLLSDRFSAERPKGSFSTLEIQRTEQGDSAMYLCASSAGQGAKEQYFGPGTRLTVT.

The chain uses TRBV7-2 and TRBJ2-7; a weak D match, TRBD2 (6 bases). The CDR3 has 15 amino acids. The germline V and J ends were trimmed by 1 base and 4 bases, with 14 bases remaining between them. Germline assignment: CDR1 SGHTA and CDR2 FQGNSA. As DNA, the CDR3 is TGTGCCAGCAGCTTAGACGGGACTGAGTTTTACGAGCAGTACTTC. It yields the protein CASSLDGTEFYEQYF.

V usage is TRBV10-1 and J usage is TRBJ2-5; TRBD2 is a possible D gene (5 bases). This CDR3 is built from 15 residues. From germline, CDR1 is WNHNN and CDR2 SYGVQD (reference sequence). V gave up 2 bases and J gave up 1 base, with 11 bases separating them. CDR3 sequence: CASSEAIRGQETQYF. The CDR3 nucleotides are TGCGCCAGCAGTGAGGCGATCCGGGGCCAAGAGACCCAGTACTTC.

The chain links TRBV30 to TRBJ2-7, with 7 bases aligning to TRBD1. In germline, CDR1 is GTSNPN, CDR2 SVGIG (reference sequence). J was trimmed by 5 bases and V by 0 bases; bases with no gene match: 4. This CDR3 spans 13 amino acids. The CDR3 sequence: CAWSVKGAHEQYF. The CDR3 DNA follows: TGTGCCTGGAGTGTAAAGGGGGCGCACGAGCAGTACTTC.

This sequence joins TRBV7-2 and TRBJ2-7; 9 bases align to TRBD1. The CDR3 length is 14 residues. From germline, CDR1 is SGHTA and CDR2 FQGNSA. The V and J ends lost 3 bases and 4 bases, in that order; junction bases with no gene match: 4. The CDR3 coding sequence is TGTGCCAGCAGCTTCTCGGGACAGGGTTACGAGCAGTACTTC. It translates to CASSFSGQGYEQYF.

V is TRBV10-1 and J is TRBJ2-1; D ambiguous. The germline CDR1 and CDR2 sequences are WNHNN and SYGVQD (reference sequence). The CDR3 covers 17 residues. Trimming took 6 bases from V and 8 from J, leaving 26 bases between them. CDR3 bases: TGCGCCAGCAGAGACCCAAAAAACCTAGGTTTAGGCGATGAGCAGTTCTTC. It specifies CASRDPKNLGLGDEQFF.

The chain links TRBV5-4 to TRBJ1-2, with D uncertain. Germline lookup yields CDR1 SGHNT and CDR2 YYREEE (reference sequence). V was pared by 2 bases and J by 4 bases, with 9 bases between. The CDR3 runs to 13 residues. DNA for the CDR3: TGTGCCAGCAGCTTCGGGGAGGCCTATGGCTACACCTTC. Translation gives CASSFGEAYGYTF. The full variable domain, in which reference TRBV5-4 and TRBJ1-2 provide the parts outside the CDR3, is ETGVTQSPTHLIKTRGQQVTLRCSSQSGHNTVSWYQQALGQGPQFIFQYYREEENGRGNFPPRFSGLQFPNYSSELNVNALELDDSALYLCASSFGEAYGYTFGSGTRLTVV.

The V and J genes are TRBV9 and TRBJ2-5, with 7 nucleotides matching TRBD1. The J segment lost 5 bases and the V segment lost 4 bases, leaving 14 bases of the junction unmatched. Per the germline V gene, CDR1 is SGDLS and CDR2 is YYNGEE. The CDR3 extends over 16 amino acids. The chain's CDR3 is CASSPEGTGAGETQYF. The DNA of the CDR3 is TGTGCCAGCAGCCCAGAGGGCACAGGGGCGGGCGAGACCCAGTACTTC.

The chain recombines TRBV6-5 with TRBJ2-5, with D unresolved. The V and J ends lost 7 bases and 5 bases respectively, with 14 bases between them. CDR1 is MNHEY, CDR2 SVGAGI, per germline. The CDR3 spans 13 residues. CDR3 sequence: CASTPAVEETQYF. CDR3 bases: TGTGCCAGCACCCCAGCTGTGGAGGAGACCCAGTACTTC.

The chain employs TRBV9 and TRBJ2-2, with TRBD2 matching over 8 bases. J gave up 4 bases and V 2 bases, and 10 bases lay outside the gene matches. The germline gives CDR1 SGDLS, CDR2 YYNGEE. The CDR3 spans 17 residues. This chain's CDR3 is CASSVPPGGGFTGELFF. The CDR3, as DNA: TGTGCCAGCAGCGTGCCCCCAGGCGGGGGGTTCACCGGGGAGCTGTTTTTT.

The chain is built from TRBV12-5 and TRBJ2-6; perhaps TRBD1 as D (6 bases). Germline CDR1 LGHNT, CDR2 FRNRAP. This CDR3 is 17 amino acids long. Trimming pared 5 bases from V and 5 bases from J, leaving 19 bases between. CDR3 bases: TGTGCTAGTGGTCGACAGGCAGGACAAAGTCGGGCCAACGTCCTGACTTTC. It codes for CASGRQAGQSRANVLTF.

The CDR3 DNA reads TGTGCCAGCAGCGTAACCCCCAGGACAAGCGGGGAGCTGTTTTTT. This codes for CASSVTPRTSGELFF. The chain combines TRBV9 with TRBJ2-2; perhaps TRBD1 as D (5 bases). This CDR3 is built from 15 residues. CDR1 is SGDLS and CDR2 is YYNGEE in the germline V gene. V lost 1 base and J lost 7, with 14 bases in between.

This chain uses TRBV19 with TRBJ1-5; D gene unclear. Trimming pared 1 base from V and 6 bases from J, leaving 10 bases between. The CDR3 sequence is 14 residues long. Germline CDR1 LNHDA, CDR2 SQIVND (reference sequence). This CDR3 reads CASSIVRIIQPQHF. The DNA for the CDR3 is TGTGCCAGTAGTATAGTCAGGATTATTCAGCCCCAGCATTTT. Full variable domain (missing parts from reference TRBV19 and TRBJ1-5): DGGITQSPKYLFRKEGQNVTLSCEQNLNHDAMYWYRQDPGQGLRLIYYSQIVNDFQKGDIAEGYSVSREKKESFPLTVTSAQKNPTAFYLCASSIVRIIQPQHFGDGTRLSIL.

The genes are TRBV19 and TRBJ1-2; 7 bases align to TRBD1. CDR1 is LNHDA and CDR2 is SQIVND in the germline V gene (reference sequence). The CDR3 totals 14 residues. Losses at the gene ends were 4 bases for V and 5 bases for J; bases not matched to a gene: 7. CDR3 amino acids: CASSTLQTGYGYTF. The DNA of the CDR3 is TGTGCCAGTAGTACCCTCCAGACAGGGTATGGCTACACCTTC.

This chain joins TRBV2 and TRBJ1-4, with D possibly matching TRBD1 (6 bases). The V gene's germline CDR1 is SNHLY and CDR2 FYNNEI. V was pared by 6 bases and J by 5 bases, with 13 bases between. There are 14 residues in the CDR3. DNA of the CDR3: TGTGCCAGCAGCCTACAGGGCGCCAATGAAAAACTGTTTTTT. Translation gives CASSLQGANEKLFF.

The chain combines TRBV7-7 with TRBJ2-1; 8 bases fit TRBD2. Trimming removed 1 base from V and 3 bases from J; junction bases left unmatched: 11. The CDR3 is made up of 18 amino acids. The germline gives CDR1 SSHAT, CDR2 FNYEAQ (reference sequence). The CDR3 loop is CASSLGEGGRSSYNEQFF. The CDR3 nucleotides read TGTGCCAGCAGCTTAGGGGAGGGCGGGAGGTCCAGCTACAATGAGCAGTTCTTC.